This TCR beta chain originates from a study of T cells after yellow fever vaccination. TCRdb passed the 5' RACE reads through MiXCR, listing each CDR3 protein once. Of hundreds of thousands of distinct CDR3 sequences in the sample, roughly 12% were seen once. On this clonotype: Its antigen is unidentified.

CDR1 SGHVS and CDR2 FNYEAQ come from the germline V gene. CDR3 size: 15 residues. With V trimmed by 3 bases and J by 4 bases, 4 bases remained unmatched. Study results and limitations: Booster samples showed a return of most primary-vaccination clones (almost 97% CD4, about 87% CD8).

The chain recombines TRBV7-6 with TRBJ2-2, with 8 bases matching TRBD1. Material: PBMCs, obtained on the day of the yellow fever booster vaccination. This receptor was identified in a man aged 30-40 years who received the YFV17D yellow fever vaccine. This CDR3 reads CASSLTGAGTGELFF. The CDR3, as DNA: TGTGCCAGCAGCTTGACAGGGGCTGGCACCGGGGAGCTGTTTTTT.